Each of the 2 T cell receptor beta chains below was sequenced from the same sample in a study of somatic mutations in cytotoxic T cells in rheumatoid arthritis. The protocol was immunoSEQ multiplex PCR, while the TCRdb copy is restricted to in-frame clones and leaves out a portion. The data show about 17,000 clones, with about three quarters seen just once and around 4.8% held by the top ten. The sequenced sample was CD8+ T cells sorted from blood. The origin of the receptors is an adult with rheumatoid arthritis.

This clone appeared a few times. The V and J genes are TRBV19 and TRBJ2-7; D is perhaps TRBD1 (5 bases). The length of the CDR3 is 14 residues. The germline V gene has CDR1 LNHDA and CDR2 SQIVND (reference sequence). Trimming removed 3 bases from V and 3 bases from J, with 12 bases in between. The CDR3 coding sequence is TGTGCCAGTAGTATTGTGGGGCGTTTCTACGAGCAGTACTTC. The encoded protein is CASSIVGRFYEQYF.

CDR3 DNA sequence: TGTGCCAGCAGTTTGGTCTCCCGGGGCCTTAACACTGAAGCTTTCTTT. It specifies CASSLVSRGLNTEAFF. The genes are TRBV27 and TRBJ1-1; D is perhaps TRBD1 (5 bases). In germline, CDR1 is MNHEY, CDR2 SMNVEV (reference sequence). Trimming left V 3 bases short and J 2 bases short, with 16 bases between. The CDR3 runs 16 residues.